This TCR beta chain stems from a study of neurological immune-mediated disorders. A single record per CDR3 protein comes from TCRdb applying MiXCR to the 5' RACE reads. This repertoire shows tens of thousands of distinct CDR3 sequences, 11% found once; its top ten account for approximately 4.1%. The CDR3 sequence is 13 residues long. The V and J ends lost 0 bases and 4 bases respectively, with 7 bases between them. CDR1 and CDR2 (germline): SGHDT, YYEEEE. This clonotype came up many times. Some 1 million sorted CD4+ or CD8+ T cells made each library. This TCR was sampled from a young woman with HTLV-1-associated myelopathy (HAM/TSP). The chain is built from TRBV5-6 and TRBJ1-1; D uncertain. The sequenced material came from CD4+ T cells from blood. The chain's CDR3 is CASSLAGPTEAFF. For the CDR3, the DNA is TGTGCCAGCAGCTTGGCAGGCCCCACTGAAGCTTTCTTT.